This T cell receptor (beta chain) was found in a study of T cells in Graves' hyperthyroidism and ophthalmopathy. Study results and caveats: Ophthalmopathy was distinguished from stable hyperthyroidism by 13 V-J signatures.

This clonotype was observed a few times. The target antigen is unknown. The V and J ends lost 8 bases and 2 bases respectively, with 12 bases between them. The CDR3 spans 13 residues. Germline CDR1 reads LNHDA; CDR2 reads SQIVND (reference sequence). Researchers took RNA transcripts and amplified the TCR beta CDR3 regions from them. Initially, a first-round RT-PCR of the TCR CDR3 employed the HTBI primer set. TCRdb analysed the multiplex PCR reads with MiXCR anew, one entry per CDR3 protein. This table has about 420,000 distinct CDR3 sequences, roughly an eighth appearing once. Specimen: blood. This clonotype originated in a woman younger than 35 with Graves' hyperthyroidism. The V and J genes are TRBV19 and TRBJ2-5; D is ambiguous. CDR3 nucleotide sequence: TGTGCCAGTTCCCGGCACCTTCAAGAGACCCAGTACTTC. Protein product: CASSRHLQETQYF.